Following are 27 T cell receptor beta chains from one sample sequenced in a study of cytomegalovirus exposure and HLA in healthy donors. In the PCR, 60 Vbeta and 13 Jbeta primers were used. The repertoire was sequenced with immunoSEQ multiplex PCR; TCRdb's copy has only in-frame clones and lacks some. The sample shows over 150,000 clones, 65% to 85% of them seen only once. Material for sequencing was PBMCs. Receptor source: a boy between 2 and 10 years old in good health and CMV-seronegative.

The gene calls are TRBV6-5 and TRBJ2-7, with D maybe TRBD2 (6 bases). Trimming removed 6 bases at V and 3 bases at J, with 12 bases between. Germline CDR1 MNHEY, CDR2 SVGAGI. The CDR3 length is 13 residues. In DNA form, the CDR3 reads TGTGCCAGCAGGGAGGGTGGAGGCTACGAGCAGTACTTC. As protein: CASREGGGYEQYF.

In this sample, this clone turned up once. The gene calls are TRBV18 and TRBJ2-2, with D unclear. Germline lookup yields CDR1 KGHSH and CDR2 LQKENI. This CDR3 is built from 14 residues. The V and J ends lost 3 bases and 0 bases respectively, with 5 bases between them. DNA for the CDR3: TGTGCCAGCTCACCCCAGACGAACACCGGGGAGCTGTTTTTT. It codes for CASSPQTNTGELFF.

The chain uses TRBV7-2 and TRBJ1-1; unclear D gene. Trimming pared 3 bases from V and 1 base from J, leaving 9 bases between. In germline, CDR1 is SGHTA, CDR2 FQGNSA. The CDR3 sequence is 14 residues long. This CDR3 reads CASSFLAGNTEAFF. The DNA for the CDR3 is TGTGCCAGCAGCTTTTTAGCGGGGAACACTGAAGCTTTCTTT.

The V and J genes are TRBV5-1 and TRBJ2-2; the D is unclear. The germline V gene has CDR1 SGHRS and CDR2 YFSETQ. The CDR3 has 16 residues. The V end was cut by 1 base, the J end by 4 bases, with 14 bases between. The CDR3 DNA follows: TGCGCCAGCAGCTTGATGCCAGGCTCATCCACCGGGGAGCTGTTTTTT. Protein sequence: CASSLMPGSSTGELFF.

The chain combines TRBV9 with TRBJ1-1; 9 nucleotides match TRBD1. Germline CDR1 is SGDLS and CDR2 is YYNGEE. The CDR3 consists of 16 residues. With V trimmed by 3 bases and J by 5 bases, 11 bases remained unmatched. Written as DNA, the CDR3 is TGTGCCAGCAGCGAGTCCGGGACAGGGTTGGCGACTGAAGCTTTCTTT. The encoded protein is CASSESGTGLATEAFF. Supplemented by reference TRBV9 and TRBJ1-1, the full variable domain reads DSGVTQTPKHLITATGQRVTLRCSPRSGDLSVYWYQQSLDQGLQFLIQYYNGEERAKGNILERFSAQQFPDLHSELNLSSLELGDSALYFCASSESGTGLATEAFFGQGTRLTVV.

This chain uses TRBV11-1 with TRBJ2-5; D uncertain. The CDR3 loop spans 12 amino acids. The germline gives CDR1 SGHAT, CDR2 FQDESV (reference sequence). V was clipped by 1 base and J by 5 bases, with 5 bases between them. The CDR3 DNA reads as TGTGCCAGCAGCTTAGGGCGGGAGACCCAGTACTTC. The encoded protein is CASSLGRETQYF.

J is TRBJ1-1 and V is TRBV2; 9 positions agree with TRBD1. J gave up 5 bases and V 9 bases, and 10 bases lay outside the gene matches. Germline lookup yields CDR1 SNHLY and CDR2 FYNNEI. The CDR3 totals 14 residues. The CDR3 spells CASRPGQGGTEAFF. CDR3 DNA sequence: TGTGCCAGTCGGCCGGGACAGGGCGGGACTGAAGCTTTCTTT.

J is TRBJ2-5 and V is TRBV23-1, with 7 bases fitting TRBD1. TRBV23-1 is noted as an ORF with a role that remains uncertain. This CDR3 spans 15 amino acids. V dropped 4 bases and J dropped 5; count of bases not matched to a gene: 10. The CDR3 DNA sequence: TGCGCCAGCAGTCCCCGGGACAGTCGGACTGAGACCCAGTACTTC. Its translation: CASSPRDSRTETQYF.

The CDR3 DNA is TGTGCCAGCAGCTTCACGGGGAACACTGAAGCTTTCTTT. Protein sequence: CASSFTGNTEAFF. This chain connects TRBV7-6 to TRBJ1-1; D uncertain. V shed 3 bases and J shed 1 base, with 6 bases lying between them. There are 13 residues in the CDR3. Germline lookup yields CDR1 SGHVS and CDR2 FNYEAQ.

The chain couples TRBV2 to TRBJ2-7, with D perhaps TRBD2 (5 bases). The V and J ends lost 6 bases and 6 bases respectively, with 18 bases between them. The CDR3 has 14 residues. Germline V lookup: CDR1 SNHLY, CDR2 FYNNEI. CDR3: CASSYEAPSGEQYF. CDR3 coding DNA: TGTGCCAGCAGCTACGAGGCCCCGAGCGGCGAGCAGTACTTC.

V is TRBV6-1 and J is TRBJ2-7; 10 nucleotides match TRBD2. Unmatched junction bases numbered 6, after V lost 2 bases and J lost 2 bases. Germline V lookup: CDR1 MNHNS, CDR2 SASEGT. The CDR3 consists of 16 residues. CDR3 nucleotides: TGTGCCAGCAGTGAACGACTAGCGGGCTATACCTACGAGCAGTACTTC. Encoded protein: CASSERLAGYTYEQYF.

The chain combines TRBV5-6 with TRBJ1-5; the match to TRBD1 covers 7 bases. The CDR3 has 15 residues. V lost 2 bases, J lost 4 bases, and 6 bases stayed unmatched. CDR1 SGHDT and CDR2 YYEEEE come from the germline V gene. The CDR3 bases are TGTGCCAGCAGCTTAATGGGACAGTCAAATCAGCCCCAGCATTTT. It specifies CASSLMGQSNQPQHF.

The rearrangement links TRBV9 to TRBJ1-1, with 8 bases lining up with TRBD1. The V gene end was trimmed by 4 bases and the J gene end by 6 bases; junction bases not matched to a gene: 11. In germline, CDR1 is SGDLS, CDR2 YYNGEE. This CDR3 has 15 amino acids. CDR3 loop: CASSPGGRVSAEAFF. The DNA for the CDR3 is TGTGCCAGCAGCCCAGGGGGCAGGGTTAGCGCTGAAGCTTTCTTT.

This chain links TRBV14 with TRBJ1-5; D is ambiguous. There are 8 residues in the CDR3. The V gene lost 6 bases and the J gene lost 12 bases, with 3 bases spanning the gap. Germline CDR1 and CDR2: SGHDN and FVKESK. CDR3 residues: CASRSQHF. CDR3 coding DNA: TGTGCCAGCAGGAGCCAGCATTTT.

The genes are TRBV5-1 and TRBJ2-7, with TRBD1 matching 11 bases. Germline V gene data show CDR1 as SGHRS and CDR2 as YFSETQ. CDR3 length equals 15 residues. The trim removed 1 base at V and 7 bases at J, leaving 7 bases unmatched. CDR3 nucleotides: TGCGCCAGCAGCTTGCTTTCCGGGACAGGGGGTGAGCAGTACTTC. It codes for CASSLLSGTGGEQYF.

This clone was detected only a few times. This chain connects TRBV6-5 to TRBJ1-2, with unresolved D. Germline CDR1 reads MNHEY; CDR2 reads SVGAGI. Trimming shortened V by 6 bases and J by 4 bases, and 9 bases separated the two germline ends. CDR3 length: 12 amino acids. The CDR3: CASRAPIYGYTF. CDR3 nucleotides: TGTGCCAGCAGGGCCCCCATCTATGGCTACACCTTC.

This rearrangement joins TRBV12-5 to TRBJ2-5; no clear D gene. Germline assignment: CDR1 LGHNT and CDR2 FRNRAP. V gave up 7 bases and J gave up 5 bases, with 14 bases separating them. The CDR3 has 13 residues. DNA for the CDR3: TGTGCTAGTGCCACTTACCCGAAGGAGACCCAGTACTTC. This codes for CASATYPKETQYF.

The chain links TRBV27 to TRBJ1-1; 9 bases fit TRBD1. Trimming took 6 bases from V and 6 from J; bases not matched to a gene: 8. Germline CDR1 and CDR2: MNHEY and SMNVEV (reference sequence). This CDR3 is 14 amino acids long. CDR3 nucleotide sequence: TGTGCCAGCAGGAGGACAGGGGAGTTCGCTGAAGCTTTCTTT. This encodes CASRRTGEFAEAFF.

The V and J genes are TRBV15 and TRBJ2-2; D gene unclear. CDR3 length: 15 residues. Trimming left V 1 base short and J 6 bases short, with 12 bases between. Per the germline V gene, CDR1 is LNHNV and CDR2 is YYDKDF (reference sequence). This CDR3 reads CATSRVIGESGELFF. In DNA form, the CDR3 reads TGTGCCACCAGCAGAGTCATCGGTGAATCCGGGGAGCTGTTTTTT.

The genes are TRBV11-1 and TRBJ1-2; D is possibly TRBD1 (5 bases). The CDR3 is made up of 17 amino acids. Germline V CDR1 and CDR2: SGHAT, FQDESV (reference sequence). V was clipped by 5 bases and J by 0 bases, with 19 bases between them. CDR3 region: CASSLEGHRTTNYGYTF. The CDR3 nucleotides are TGTGCCAGCAGCCTTGAAGGACATAGAACAACTAACTATGGCTACACCTTC.

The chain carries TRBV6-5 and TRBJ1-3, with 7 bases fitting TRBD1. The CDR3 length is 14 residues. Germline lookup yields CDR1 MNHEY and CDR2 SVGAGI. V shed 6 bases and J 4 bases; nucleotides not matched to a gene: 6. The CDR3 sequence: CASSPTGDGNTIYF. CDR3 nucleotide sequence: TGTGCCAGCAGCCCCACAGGGGACGGAAACACCATATATTTT.

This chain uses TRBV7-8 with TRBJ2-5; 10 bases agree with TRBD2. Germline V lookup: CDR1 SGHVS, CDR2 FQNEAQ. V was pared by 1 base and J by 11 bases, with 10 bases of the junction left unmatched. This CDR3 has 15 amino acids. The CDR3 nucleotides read TGTGCCAGCAGCTTAGTACTAGCGGGGCCTCGAGAGCAGTACTTC. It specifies CASSLVLAGPREQYF.

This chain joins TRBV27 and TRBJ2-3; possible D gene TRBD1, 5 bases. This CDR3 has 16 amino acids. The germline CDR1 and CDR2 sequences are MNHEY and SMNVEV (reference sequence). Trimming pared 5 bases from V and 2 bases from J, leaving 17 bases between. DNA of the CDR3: TGTGCCAGCAGTCCTAGGTTGGGGCCCTTCACAGATACGCAGTATTTT. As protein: CASSPRLGPFTDTQYF.

The CDR3 region has the DNA TGTGCCAGCAGCCCCCTAAAGGGACAGGGAATTCGCACCGGGGAGCTGTTTTTT. This gives the protein CASSPLKGQGIRTGELFF. The V and J genes are TRBV16 and TRBJ2-2, with 9 bases that match TRBD1. Germline V CDR1 and CDR2: KGHSY, FQNENV. V lost 4 bases to trimming and J lost 4 bases; unmatched junction nucleotides: 13. CDR3 length equals 18 residues.

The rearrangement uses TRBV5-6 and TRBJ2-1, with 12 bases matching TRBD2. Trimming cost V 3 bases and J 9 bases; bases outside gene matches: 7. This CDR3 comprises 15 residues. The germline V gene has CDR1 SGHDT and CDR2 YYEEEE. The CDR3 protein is CASSSLAGGPLEQFF. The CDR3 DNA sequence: TGTGCCAGCAGCTCCCTAGCGGGGGGGCCGCTTGAGCAGTTCTTC.

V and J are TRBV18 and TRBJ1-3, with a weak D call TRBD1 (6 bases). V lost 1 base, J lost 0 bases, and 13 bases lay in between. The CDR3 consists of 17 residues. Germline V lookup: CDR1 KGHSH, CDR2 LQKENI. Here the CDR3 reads CASSPRGLWDSGNTIYF. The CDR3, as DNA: TGTGCCAGCTCACCACGGGGGCTATGGGACTCTGGAAACACCATATATTTT.

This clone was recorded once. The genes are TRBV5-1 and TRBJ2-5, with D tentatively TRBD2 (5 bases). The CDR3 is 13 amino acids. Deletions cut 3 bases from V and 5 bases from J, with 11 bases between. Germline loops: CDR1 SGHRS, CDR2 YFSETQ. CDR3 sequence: CASSSTSRETQYF. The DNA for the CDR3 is TGCGCCAGCAGCTCCACTAGTAGGGAGACCCAGTACTTC.